This section outlines one TCR beta chain sequence together with its context. TCR cDNA received a 3' ligated oligonucleotide that carried a UMI. The CDR3 runs to 15 residues. Deletions cut 4 bases from V and 2 bases from J, with 18 bases between. Looked up from germline, CDR1 is DFQATT and CDR2 is SNEGSKA (reference sequence). The data derive from a study of naive and memory T cell subsets. The SP2 primer and nested alpha and beta constant region primers amplified ligated cDNA in four rounds. For blood and skin samples, reverse transcription used TCR alpha and beta constant primers. MiXCR, applied by TCRdb to the 5' RACE reads, yields one record per CDR3 protein. The sample has 55,000 to 70,000 distinct CDR3 sequences; roughly 7% are singletons.

This TCR derives from a male donor in good health. The chain has TRBV20-1 and TRBJ2-7; D may be TRBD1 or TRBD2 (5 bases each). CDR3 loop: CSATPGASGPYEQYF. CDR3 DNA: TGCAGTGCTACTCCCGGGGCGAGCGGTCCCTACGAGCAGTACTTC.